A selection of T cell receptor beta chains follows, all from one sample in a study of T cells expressing NK-cell markers. TCRdb reworked the 5' RACE reads into one entry per CDR3 protein, no DNA. Found here are approximately 460,000 distinct CDR3 sequences; the top ten clones hold approximately 6.8%. Sequencing used blood T cells: a sorted CD56 or NKG2C T cell subset, CD4+ or CD8+ T cells, or bulk PBMC T cells (not recorded which). These receptors all stem from a woman aged 18 to 75 in good health. Each CDR3 is given with its conserved first and last residue.

j_call v_call cdr3_aa
TRBJ1-1 TRBV28 CASSLEGRRFF
TRBJ2-3 TRBV7-2 CASSFSGGAGGDTQYF
TRBJ2-1 TRBV20-1 CSARTGAPYNEQFF
TRBJ2-1 TRBV12-3/TRBV12-4 CASTRPGHLYNEQFF
TRBJ1-2 TRBV29-1 CSVDLTGTGWGGYTF
TRBJ2-3 TRBV11-2 CASSYFRDTSTDTQYF
TRBJ1-4 TRBV4-3 CASSQQGTFRELFF
TRBJ2-5 TRBV20-1 CSARTGGGETQYF
TRBJ2-3 TRBV12-3/TRBV12-4 CANQDERELTDTQYF
TRBJ1-2 TRBV20-1 CSATVGGDGYTF
TRBJ1-5 TRBV2 CASVMGQGSNQPQHF
TRBJ2-1 TRBV20-1 CSAQNYSNEQFF
TRBJ2-7 TRBV30 CAWGHPLGEQYF
TRBJ2-1 TRBV12-3/TRBV12-4 CASSFRGSSYNEQFF
TRBJ1-1 TRBV3-1 CASSQEQGFTEAFF
TRBJ2-3 TRBV6-2/TRBV6-3 CATQRDGTATDTQYF
TRBJ1-1 TRBV19 CASRFGQGFLEAFF
TRBJ2-5 TRBV28 CASSLIRDQAETQYF
TRBJ2-1 TRBV5-6 CASNSRTSYSYNEQFF
TRBJ2-3 TRBV20-1 CSARDRLAGVLQDTQYF
TRBJ2-4 TRBV2 CARNGGAAKNIQYF
TRBJ2-1 TRBV24-1 CATSDPRKGYNEQFF
TRBJ2-2 TRBV6-2/TRBV6-3 CASSYSARGANTGELFF
TRBJ2-7 TRBV4-3 CASSQDKFPSYEQYF
TRBJ1-4 TRBV9 CASSVAGTNEKLFF
TRBJ1-1 TRBV30 CAWSGQGNTEAFF
TRBJ2-6 TRBV5-1 CASSLGGYAGANVLTF
TRBJ2-2 TRBV5-6 CASSLNLPNTGELFF
TRBJ2-3 TRBV7-8 CASSPLDADTQYF
TRBJ1-4 TRBV7-7 CASSATKVGKLFF
TRBJ1-1 TRBV5-1 CASSGGAMNTEASF